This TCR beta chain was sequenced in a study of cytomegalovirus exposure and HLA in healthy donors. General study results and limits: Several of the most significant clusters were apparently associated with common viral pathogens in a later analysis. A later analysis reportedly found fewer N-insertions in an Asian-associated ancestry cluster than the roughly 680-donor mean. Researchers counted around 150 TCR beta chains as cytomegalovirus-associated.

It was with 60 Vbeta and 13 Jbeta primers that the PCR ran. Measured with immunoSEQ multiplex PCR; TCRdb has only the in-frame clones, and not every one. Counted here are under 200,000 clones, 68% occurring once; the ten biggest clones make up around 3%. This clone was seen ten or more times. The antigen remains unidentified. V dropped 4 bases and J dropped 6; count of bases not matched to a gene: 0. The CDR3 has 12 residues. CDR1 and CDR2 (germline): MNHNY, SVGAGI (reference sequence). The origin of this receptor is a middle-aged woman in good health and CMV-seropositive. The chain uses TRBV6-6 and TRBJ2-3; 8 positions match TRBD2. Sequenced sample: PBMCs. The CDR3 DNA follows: TGTGCCAGCAGTTGGACTAGCGATACGCAGTATTTT. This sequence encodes CASSWTSDTQYF.